This T cell receptor (beta chain) is from a study of immune evolution from preneoplasia to lung adenocarcinoma. The study, taken as a whole, reports: T cell clonality was higher in KRAS-mutant than EGFR-mutant or wild-type nodules. Top clone frequencies peaked in normal lung, apparently declining through invasive adenocarcinoma. Later-stage lesions appeared to have more T cells, more diversity, less clonality.

Only in-frame clones appear in the TCRdb table, and some are missing; sequencing was by immunoSEQ multiplex PCR. The sample records around 2,500 clones, 84% being singletons. Turning to this clone: The target antigen is unknown.

V lost 5 bases and J 0 bases, leaving 14 bases between the germline ends. CDR3 length equals 16 residues. The germline CDR1 and CDR2 sequences are SGHKS and YYEKEE (reference sequence). The chain couples TRBV5-5 to TRBJ2-2; D is unresolved. The clonotype was recovered from a person aged 60 to 80 with lung adenocarcinoma. Sequencing input: FFPE lung adenocarcinoma in situ tissue. The CDR3 region has the DNA TGTGCCAGCAGAAAAATCACCCCCGCGAACACCGGGGAGCTGTTTTTT. Its protein is CASRKITPANTGELFF.